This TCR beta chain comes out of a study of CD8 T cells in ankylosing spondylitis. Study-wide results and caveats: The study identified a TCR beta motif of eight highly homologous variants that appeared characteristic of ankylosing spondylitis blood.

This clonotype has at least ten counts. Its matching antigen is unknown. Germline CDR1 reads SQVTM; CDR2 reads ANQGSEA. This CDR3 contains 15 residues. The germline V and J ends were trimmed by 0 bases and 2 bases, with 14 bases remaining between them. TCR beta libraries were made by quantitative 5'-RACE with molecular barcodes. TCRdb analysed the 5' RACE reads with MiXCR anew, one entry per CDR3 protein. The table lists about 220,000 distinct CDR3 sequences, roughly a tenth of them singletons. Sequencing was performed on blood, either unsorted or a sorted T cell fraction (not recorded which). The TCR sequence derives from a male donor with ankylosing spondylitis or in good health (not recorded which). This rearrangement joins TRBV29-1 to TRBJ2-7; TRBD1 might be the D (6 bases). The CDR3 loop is CSVEERGQGTYEQYF. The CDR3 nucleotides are TGCAGCGTTGAAGAACGAGGGCAGGGGACCTACGAGCAGTACTTC.